One and the same sample provided the 9 T cell receptor beta chains below, sequenced in a study of T cells expressing NK-cell markers. No DNA is given; TCRdb re-called the 5' RACE reads and lists each CDR3 protein once. The sample has 550,000 or so distinct CDR3 sequences; the top ten hold roughly 3.5%. Sequenced input: blood T cells: a sorted CD56 or NKG2C T cell subset, CD4+ or CD8+ T cells, or bulk PBMC T cells (not recorded which). Receptor source: a man aged 18 to 30 in good health.

This chain connects TRBV3-1 to TRBJ2-3; TCRdb's assignment of TRBD2 cannot be checked, as there is no DNA. CDR1 LGHDT and CDR2 YNNKEL come from the germline V gene (reference sequence). This CDR3 comprises 16 residues. The CDR3 region is CASSQDRSGYTDTQYF.

The rearrangement links TRBV7-9 to TRBJ2-3; absent DNA, TCRdb's TRBD1 call cannot be checked. The CDR3 covers 14 residues. Per germline, CDR1 SEHNR and CDR2 FQNEAQ (reference sequence). The CDR3 protein is CASSFEGDRDTQYF.

The genes are TRBV11-2 and TRBJ1-1. The CDR3 loop spans 14 amino acids. CDR1 and CDR2 (germline): SGHAT, FQNNGV. CDR3 protein: CASSRAVVNTEAFF.

The chain links TRBV11-2 to TRBJ1-3. Per germline, CDR1 SGHAT and CDR2 FQNNGV. CDR3 length: 16 amino acids. CDR3: CASSLAFGSPGNTIYF.

This chain connects TRBV9 to TRBJ2-5; TCRdb proposes TRBD2, but this gene call is untestable without DNA. Germline-derived CDR1 and CDR2 are SGDLS and YYNGEE. The CDR3 is 15 amino acids. The CDR3 loop is CASSDGIAGQETQYF.

This CDR3 is CAISEWGNYNEQFF. The chain combines TRBV10-3 with TRBJ2-1; there is no DNA to check the TCRdb D call of TRBD1. The CDR3 covers 14 residues. Germline V lookup: CDR1 ENHRY, CDR2 SYGVKD.

The chain combines TRBV12-3 or TRBV12-4 with TRBJ2-1; TCRdb reports TRBD1, a call that lacks DNA to check it against. The CDR3 loop spans 18 amino acids. The CDR3 here is CASSLALGGRGLLDEQFF.

V usage is TRBV20-1 and J usage is TRBJ2-7; TCRdb gives TRBD2 as the D gene, but with no DNA this cannot be confirmed. Germline CDR1 is DFQATT and CDR2 is SNEGSKA (reference sequence). This CDR3 contains 14 residues. CDR3 region: CSARGTGGPGEQYF.

V gene TRBV6-1 combines with J gene TRBJ1-1; there is no DNA to check the TCRdb D call of TRBD1. Germline V gene data show CDR1 as MNHNS and CDR2 as SASEGT. The CDR3 consists of 14 residues. The CDR3 reads CASSDEQGVPEAFF.